Following are 30 T cell receptor beta chains from one sample sequenced in a study of control samples from healthy donors and cancer patients (TCRdb year 2020). The library was obtained by the immunoSEQ multiplex PCR assay. Here the immuneACCESS table is served through TCRdb, limited to in-frame sequences with V and J called. Missing clones are a known gap in these copies; in checked studies unresolved V genes cover under half, and the rest lacks a known reason. This sample comprises approximately 120,000 clones, around nine tenths of them detected only once. Jointly, the top ten make up over 7.5% of the sample. The sequenced sample consisted of blood. These receptors originate from a man in his forties in good health.

The V and J genes are TRBV7-2 and TRBJ1-2, with a possible D match to TRBD1 (6 bases). V was shortened by 5 bases and J by 8 bases, with 15 bases between the two germline ends. The CDR3 has 13 amino acids. Germline assignment: CDR1 SGHTA and CDR2 FQGNSA. CDR3 in DNA: TGTGCCAGCAGCCCTAGGGGGGCTCAGGGCTACACCTTC. Residues: CASSPRGAQGYTF.

CDR3 in DNA: TGTGCCAGCTCACCGGAACTCTCTGGGGCCAACGTCCTGACTTTC. Protein product: CASSPELSGANVLTF. The chain employs TRBV18 and TRBJ2-6; no clear D gene. This CDR3 region has 15 residues. Trimming removed 3 bases from V and 0 bases from J, with 6 bases in between. Germline values: CDR1 KGHSH, CDR2 LQKENI.

V and J are TRBV14 and TRBJ2-2; the match to TRBD1 covers 7 bases. Germline trimming cut 4 bases from V and 3 bases from J; bases unmatched to any gene: 8. The CDR3 has 16 amino acids. CDR1 and CDR2 (germline): SGHDN, FVKESK. The CDR3 DNA reads TGTGCCAGCAGCCCGACAACAGGGGTTTACACCGGGGAGCTGTTTTTT. Protein sequence: CASSPTTGVYTGELFF.

This clone has a single count. This chain connects TRBV18 to TRBJ2-7; tentatively, D is TRBD1 or TRBD2 (5 bases each). Germline V gene sequence: CDR1 KGHSH, CDR2 LQKENI. Trimming took 6 bases from V and 5 from J, leaving 17 bases between them. This CDR3 has 14 residues. In nucleotides, the CDR3 is TGTGCCAGCTCTCCTACGGGACCAAGGGACGAGCAGTACTTC. Protein: CASSPTGPRDEQYF.

The chain links TRBV30 to TRBJ1-6, with unresolved D. Per germline, CDR1 GTSNPN and CDR2 SVGIG (reference sequence). The V gene lost 5 bases and the J gene lost 9 bases, with 17 bases spanning the gap. This CDR3 has 14 amino acids. CDR3 loop: CAWAIEVNGSPLHF. The CDR3 DNA reads as TGTGCCTGGGCAATTGAGGTGAATGGTTCACCCCTCCACTTT.

J is TRBJ2-5 and V is TRBV30; tentatively, D is TRBD2 (6 bases). Trimming left V 3 bases short and J 7 bases short, with 12 bases between. Germline V gives CDR1 GTSNPN, CDR2 SVGIG (reference sequence). CDR3 size: 12 residues. In DNA, the CDR3 is TGTGCCTGGAGGGACTATTCGGGGACCCAGTACTTC. Residues: CAWRDYSGTQYF. Based on the CDR3 plus reference TRBV30 and TRBJ2-5, the full variable domain is SQTIHQWPATLVQPVGSPLSLECTVEGTSNPNLYWYRQAAGRGLQLLFYSVGIGQISSEVPQNLSASRPQDRQFILSSKKLLLSDSGFYLCAWRDYSGTQYFGPGTRLLVL.

This chain uses TRBV2 with TRBJ2-7; either TRBD1 or TRBD2 may supply D (5 bases each). V lost 3 bases and J 12 bases, leaving 27 bases between the germline ends. The germline V gene has CDR1 SNHLY and CDR2 FYNNEI. The CDR3 sequence is 16 residues long. Here the CDR3 DNA reads TGTGCCAGCAGTGACCCCGTAATGGGACGGCGGCCTACGGGGTACTTC. Amino acids: CASSDPVMGRRPTGYF.

V and J are TRBV24-1 and TRBJ1-1, with TRBD1 matching 9 bases. Germline V gene sequence: CDR1 KGHDR, CDR2 SFDVKD. The length of the CDR3 is 15 residues. J gave up 7 bases and V 2 bases, and 7 bases lay outside the gene matches. CDR3: CATSDSTGGWGEAFF. The CDR3 nucleotides are TGTGCCACCAGTGATTCTACAGGGGGCTGGGGTGAAGCTTTCTTT.

V usage is TRBV7-9 and J usage is TRBJ1-4, with a weak D call TRBD1 (5 bases). Germline CDR1 is SEHNR and CDR2 is FQNEAQ (reference sequence). The CDR3 is made up of 16 amino acids. V was pared by 5 bases and J by 5 bases, with 18 bases between. CDR3 sequence reads: CASSHAVRGSNEKLFF. The CDR3 DNA is TGTGCCAGCAGCCACGCGGTTAGGGGATCCAATGAAAAACTGTTTTTT.

The rearrangement links TRBV15 to TRBJ2-1, with TRBD2 identical over 9 bases. CDR3 length: 15 residues. The trim removed 0 bases at V and 3 bases at J, leaving 0 bases unmatched. In germline, CDR1 is LNHNV, CDR2 YYDKDF (reference sequence). CDR3 residues: CATSREAGGYNEQFF. Here the CDR3 DNA reads TGTGCCACCAGCAGAGAAGCGGGGGGCTACAATGAGCAGTTCTTC.

The chain has TRBV4-3 and TRBJ1-4; D uncertain. Per germline, CDR1 LGHNA and CDR2 YSLEER. The CDR3 is 16 amino acids. V was clipped by 0 bases and J by 0 bases, with 8 bases between them. The CDR3 nucleotides are TGCGCCAGCAGCCAAGATGAGAGAGCAACTAATGAAAAACTGTTTTTT. Protein product: CASSQDERATNEKLFF.

This chain joins TRBV2 and TRBJ1-5; D might be TRBD1 (6 bases). Germline assignment: CDR1 SNHLY and CDR2 FYNNEI. The CDR3 consists of 15 residues. V shed 5 bases and J shed 2 bases, with 13 bases lying between them. Written as DNA, the CDR3 is TGTGCCAGCAGTAAAACCCGACAGGGCAATCAGCCCCAGCATTTT. As protein: CASSKTRQGNQPQHF.

The chain joins TRBV28 to TRBJ1-2, with TRBD1 identical over 12 bases. Germline-derived CDR1 and CDR2 are MDHEN and SYDVKM. The CDR3 is 15 amino acids. V was clipped by 2 bases and J by 7 bases; unmatched bases: 5. DNA for the CDR3: TGTGCCAGCAGTTTAAGGGGACAGGGGGCAGGTGGCTACACCTTC. Encoded protein: CASSLRGQGAGGYTF.

The V call is TRBV19, the J call TRBJ2-3; D is undetermined. Trimming took off 2 bases at V and 4 bases at J, with 4 bases between the two ends. The CDR3 is made up of 12 amino acids. CDR1 LNHDA and CDR2 SQIVND come from the germline V gene (reference sequence). In DNA, the CDR3 is TGTGCCAGTAGTATAAGGCCAGATACGCAGTATTTT. Its translation: CASSIRPDTQYF.

This clone was seen just once. The chain carries TRBV11-3 and TRBJ1-6; TRBD1 might be the D (5 bases). Germline V gene lookup returns CDR1 SGHNT and CDR2 YENEEA. The CDR3 has 16 residues. Trimming took off 2 bases at V and 6 bases at J, with 14 bases between the two ends. The CDR3 loop reads CASSLTLGLGNSPLHF. CDR3 DNA sequence: TGTGCCAGCAGCTTAACCCTGGGACTGGGTAATTCACCCCTCCACTTT.

The chain links TRBV9 to TRBJ2-3, with 7 bases that match TRBD2. The V gene end was trimmed by 2 bases and the J gene end by 5 bases; junction bases not matched to a gene: 14. The CDR3 length is 17 residues. The germline gives CDR1 SGDLS, CDR2 YYNGEE. The chain's CDR3 is CASSVATGAGKGDTQYF. The CDR3 nucleotides read TGTGCCAGCAGCGTCGCTACGGGAGCGGGGAAGGGAGATACGCAGTATTTT.

V is TRBV27 and J is TRBJ1-6; the D is unclear. The ends were cut back, 2 bases at V and 11 bases at J, with 10 bases in the middle. This CDR3 contains 13 residues. In germline, CDR1 is MNHEY, CDR2 SMNVEV (reference sequence). CDR3: CASSLGKFPPLHF. In DNA form, the CDR3 reads TGTGCCAGCAGTTTAGGCAAGTTCCCACCCCTCCACTTT.

On this clone itself: Within the sample, other DNA sequences also encode this same CDR3. The V call is TRBV19, the J call TRBJ2-3; D is ambiguous. Germline V gives CDR1 LNHDA, CDR2 SQIVND (reference sequence). Trimming removed 3 bases at V and 1 base at J, with 8 bases between. The CDR3 is 14 residues long. CDR3 in amino acids: CASSIRGGTDTQYF. As DNA, the CDR3 is TGTGCCAGTAGTATTCGTGGGGGCACAGATACGCAGTATTTT.

The gene calls are TRBV6-5 and TRBJ1-1; 7 bases are shared with TRBD1. Trimming at V came to 7 bases and at J to 4 bases, leaving 9 bases not matched to a gene. Per germline, CDR1 MNHEY and CDR2 SVGAGI. CDR3 size: 14 residues. Here the CDR3 reads CASTHDRVGTEAFF. CDR3 bases: TGTGCCAGCACCCACGACAGGGTGGGCACTGAAGCTTTCTTT.

The sample holds a few counts of this clone. V and J are TRBV4-3 and TRBJ1-6, with 7 positions matching TRBD1. CDR3 length: 15 residues. The junction had 6 bases not matched to a gene; V was cut back by 0 bases and J by 10 bases. The germline V gene has CDR1 LGHNA and CDR2 YSLEER. CDR3 nucleotide sequence: TGCGCCAGCAGCCAAGACGACAGGGCCGACTCACCCCTCCACTTT. Amino acids: CASSQDDRADSPLHF.

The chain recombines TRBV19 with TRBJ2-2, with D perhaps matching TRBD2 (7 bases). The CDR3 contains 15 residues. Germline CDR1 reads LNHDA; CDR2 reads SQIVND (reference sequence). V lost 5 bases and J lost 4, with 14 bases in between. The CDR3 loop is CASSSLGGATGELFF. The CDR3, as DNA: TGTGCCAGTAGTTCGTTAGGGGGGGCCACCGGGGAGCTGTTTTTT. The full variable domain, its missing parts supplied by reference TRBV19 and TRBJ2-2, is DGGITQSPKYLFRKEGQNVTLSCEQNLNHDAMYWYRQDPGQGLRLIYYSQIVNDFQKGDIAEGYSVSREKKESFPLTVTSAQKNPTAFYLCASSSLGGATGELFFGEGSRLTVL.

With regard to this clone: The germline gene is not matched at one end of the junction; a read error may be the cause. The V call is TRBV18, the J call TRBJ2-7; 9 bases are a match to TRBD1. This CDR3 contains 15 residues. Per the germline V gene, CDR1 is KGHSH and CDR2 is LQKENI. The CDR3 reads CASSPLGQGSHEQYF. CDR3 nucleotides: TGTGCCAGCTCACCCTTGGGACAGGGCTCCCACGAGCAGTACTTC.

The genes are TRBV2 and TRBJ1-3; possible D gene TRBD1, 6 bases. The germline gives CDR1 SNHLY, CDR2 FYNNEI. The CDR3 extends over 13 amino acids. The V end lost 4 bases, the J end lost 7 bases, and 11 bases lay between the germline ends. CDR3 residues: CASSVDRFNTIYF. In nucleotides, the CDR3 is TGTGCCAGCAGTGTCGACAGGTTCAACACCATATATTTT.

This rearrangement joins TRBV19 to TRBJ1-1, with D perhaps TRBD1 (6 bases). This CDR3 region has 16 residues. Germline CDR1 is LNHDA and CDR2 is SQIVND (reference sequence). Trimming left V 7 bases short and J 0 bases short, with 18 bases between. The CDR3 nucleotides are TGTGCCAGTAACCTGGGGGGGGCTCTGGTGAACACTGAAGCTTTCTTT. It specifies CASNLGGALVNTEAFF.

This clone has a handful of counts. The V and J genes are TRBV7-6 and TRBJ2-2; perhaps TRBD1 as D (6 bases). Deletions cut 4 bases from V and 6 bases from J, with 12 bases between. CDR1 and CDR2 (germline): SGHVS, FNYEAQ. The CDR3 loop spans 14 amino acids. The CDR3 loop is CASSSKTGPGELFF. DNA of the CDR3: TGTGCCAGCAGCTCAAAAACAGGGCCCGGGGAGCTGTTTTTT.

The chain combines TRBV7-2 with TRBJ1-1; no firm D call. The germline CDR1 and CDR2 sequences are SGHTA and FQGNSA. CDR3 size: 15 residues. Trimming pared 5 bases from V and 5 bases from J, leaving 18 bases between. The CDR3 nucleotides read TGTGCCAGCAGCCCCCTCGGACTAGTGGATACTGAAGCTTTCTTT. Protein sequence: CASSPLGLVDTEAFF.

In its sample, this clone was seen once. This chain joins TRBV5-4 and TRBJ1-1; TRBD1 aligns across 12 bases. Per germline, CDR1 SGHNT and CDR2 YYREEE (reference sequence). V shed 5 bases, J shed 11 bases, and the junction held 10 bases outside the gene matches. The CDR3 extends over 14 amino acids. DNA of the CDR3: TGTGCCAGCAGAACGGGACAGGGGGCGGGTAAGGCTTTCTTT. Its protein is CASRTGQGAGKAFF.

The chain uses TRBV14 and TRBJ2-5; no clear D gene. CDR1 and CDR2 from the germline V gene are SGHDN and FVKESK. This CDR3 contains 13 residues. Between the trimmed V and J ends, which lost 1 base and 4 bases, there was a span of 7 bases. CDR3: CASSQVGAETQYF. CDR3 sequence (DNA): TGTGCCAGCAGCCAAGTCGGAGCAGAGACCCAGTACTTC.

This chain connects TRBV12-5 to TRBJ1-1; unclear D gene. Germline CDR1 is LGHNT and CDR2 is FRNRAP. The CDR3 is 12 residues long. The V end lost 5 bases, the J end lost 11 bases, and 15 bases lay between the germline ends. Written as DNA, the CDR3 is TGTGCTAGTGGTCCCCCCAGACGAGGGGCTTTCTTT. Amino acid sequence: CASGPPRRGAFF. The variable domain in full, with the rest retrieved from reference TRBV12-5 and TRBJ1-1, is DARVTQTPRHKVTEMGQEVTMRCQPILGHNTVFWYRQTMMQGLELLAYFRNRAPLDDSGMPKDRFSAEMPDATLATLKIQPSEPRDSAVYFCASGPPRRGAFFGQGTRLTVV.

The chain is built from TRBV5-6 and TRBJ2-7, with 7 bases that match TRBD1. Looked up from germline, CDR1 is SGHDT and CDR2 is YYEEEE. CDR3 length: 16 amino acids. Trimming took 1 base from V and 2 from J; bases not matched to a gene: 9. Written as DNA, the CDR3 is TGTGCCAGCAGCTTGTGGTTTGGGGACAGAGCCTACGAGCAGTACTTC. This translates into CASSLWFGDRAYEQYF. The variable domain in full, completed from reference TRBV5-6 and TRBJ2-7, reads DAGVTQSPTHLIKTRGQQVTLRCSPKSGHDTVSWYQQALGQGPQFIFQYYEEEERQRGNFPDRFSGHQFPNYSSELNVNALLLGDSALYLCASSLWFGDRAYEQYFGPGTRLTVT.